This T cell receptor (beta chain) was sequenced in a study of T cell responses to AZD1222 COVID-19 vaccine. The study's findings and limits: Compared with day 0, the breadth and depth of the Spike-specific TCR repertoire rose significantly after two doses of AZD1222. Only 5 to 7 AZD1222 recipients tested seropositive at baseline.

A word on this clone: Antigen specificity is unknown.

Repertoires were generated with immunoSEQ multiplex PCR, while TCRdb's copy carries only in-frame clones and drops some. In the table there are 120,000 or so clones, approximately 85% of which are singletons. The clonotype was recovered from an adult in good health. This specimen consisted of peripheral blood, obtained on day 0 of AZD1222 vaccination.

The CDR3 DNA follows: TGTGCCAGCAGCCAACCGGCGTTTGTTTTTCCAGACGAGCAGTACTTC. Its protein product is CASSQPAFVFPDEQYF. This rearrangement joins TRBV3-1 (or the pseudogene TRBV3-2) to TRBJ2-7, with D hard to call. With 2 bases removed from V and 5 bases from J, the gap between germline ends came to 19 bases. Germline V gene sequence: CDR1 LGHDT, CDR2 YNNKEL (reference sequence). The CDR3 is 16 amino acids.